The clone carrying this T cell receptor beta chain was recorded many times. Its antigen is still unknown. The TCR beta CDR3 regions underwent amplification using RNA transcripts as the source. The HTBI primer set drove a first-round RT-PCR of the TCR CDR3. TCRdb re-called the multiplex PCR reads with MiXCR, one entry per CDR3 protein. This sample has about 150,000 distinct CDR3 sequences, with approximately 20% found just once. Newly diagnosed patients aged 18 to 65 had hyperthyroidism of under 2 months' duration. Clinical symptoms, serum thyroxine, TRAb, thyroid ultrasound and orbital computed tomography informed diagnoses. This sample was taken from a study of T cells in Graves' hyperthyroidism and ophthalmopathy. Broader study findings: Blood held most thyroid clonotypes expanded above 0.001 frequency.

The length of the CDR3 is 13 residues. Germline loops: CDR1 SGHAT, CDR2 FQNNGV. Trimming left V 1 base short and J 7 bases short, with 8 bases between. The clonotype was recovered from a woman aged 50 to 60 with Graves' hyperthyroidism that later progressed to Graves' ophthalmopathy. Sequences were obtained from blood. V is TRBV11-2 and J is TRBJ2-1; D is perhaps TRBD1 (5 bases). The CDR3 sequence: CASSLVRENEQFF. CDR3 nucleotides: TGTGCCAGCAGCTTAGTCAGGGAAAATGAGCAGTTCTTC. Supplemented by reference TRBV11-2 and TRBJ2-1, the full variable domain reads EAGVAQSPRYKIIEKRQSVAFWCNPISGHATLYWYQQILGQGPKLLIQFQNNGVVDDSQLPKDRFSAERLKGVDSTLKIQPAKLEDSAVYLCASSLVRENEQFFGPGTRLTVL.